This T cell receptor (beta chain) was captured in a study of blood T cell repertoires in COVID-19 (dated by TCRdb to the early 2020s). With regard to the full study: The collaborator samples originated in the United States, Italy and Spain and spanned the acute and convalescent phases of COVID-19. The prospective study material was composed of cDNA or gDNA derived from T cells, B-cell-depleted T cells, or PBMCs. Subjects who had been exposed to COVID-19, were actively infected with it, or had recovered from it provided the deeply sampled blood TCRbeta repertoires that made up the dataset. The repertoires were made available in a free public database intended to serve as a resource for research on the immune response to SARS-CoV-2. Samples came from the ongoing ImmuneRACE study (first 160 participants) plus 1,254 subjects from 6 global collaborators. A de-identified subject ID, COVID-19 status, age in years and sex were almost always included in the sample metadata. Where available, HLA class I and class II types were obtained from metadata supplied by the sample provider rather than from assay-based typing.

Reading the germline V gene gives CDR1 SGHRS and CDR2 YFSETQ. Taken from cysteine to phenylalanine, the CDR3 has 16 residues. Here the CDR3 DNA is all that survives: 48 bases in frame from base 1. For this chain, trimming is 2 bases at the V end and 5 bases at the J end, and the number of junction bases without a gene match is 4. About this clone itself: The antigen it binds to is not known. It has no much larger one-base neighbor in the sample; base qualities were not kept.

The immunoSEQ Assay, a bias-controlled multiplex PCR, was used to amplify TCRbeta CDR3 regions from genomic DNA. As for the authors' bioinformatics: Within the assay, amplification of reference gene primers was used to estimate how many nucleated cells each sample contained. To quantify the absolute abundance of each unique TCRbeta CDR3 rearrangement, sequence reads were collapsed and filtered. Productive Simpson clonality was computed per sample as the square root of Simpson's diversity index over productive rearrangements. TCRdb holds this immuneACCESS table with in-frame rearrangements only. Some clones are missing; in checked studies, unresolved V genes explain under half, and the rest has no known cause. From that table come the V and J calls and clone size; the DNA was used to work out D and trimming. The sample yields some 120,000 clones; less than 90% were counted once. The ten biggest clones cover 1.9% of the sample.

The collaborating institutions used their own protocols to collect whole blood in K2EDTA tubes. For TCRbeta analysis, collaborator samples were shipped as frozen whole blood, as isolated PBMCs, or as DNA extracted from either sample type. Overall study results and their limits: The quantity of clinical and demographic metadata differed by source and by participant and was supplied without curation.

Input material: peripheral blood. The chain is made from TRBV5-1 and TRBJ2-3, with TRBD2 identical over 14 junction bases. The sequence was obtained from a man in his 70s with acute or convalescent COVID-19. At the DNA level, the sequence is TGCGCCAGCAGCTTTACTGGACTAGCGGGGGGAGATACGCAGTATTTT. Translated, this gives CASSFTGLAGGDTQYF.